The source of this TCR beta chain is a study of OX40 agonist ivuxolimab in advanced cancers. Study-wide results and limits: Low levels of normalized T-cell clonal expansion also appeared in some nonresponders. Clonal expansion was seen in CD4+ and CD8+ blood T cells by week 6 at 0.1 to 3.0 mg/kg.

The CDR3 is made up of 17 amino acids. Germline values: CDR1 SGHRS, CDR2 YFSETQ. The ends were cut back, 4 bases at V and 0 bases at J, with 20 bases in the middle. In regard to this clone: The antigen is not known.

TCRdb's table, derived via immunoSEQ multiplex PCR, lists solely in-frame clones and lacks some. The sample shows around 11,000 clones, 60% to 85% of them seen only once. This sequence originates from an adult with an advanced solid tumor such as melanoma, head and neck, liver or kidney cancer. The V gene is TRBV5-1, the J gene TRBJ2-7, with a possible D match to TRBD1 (6 bases). The sample here was CD4+ or CD8+ T cells sorted from blood, taken in a trial of the OX40 agonist ivuxolimab. CDR3 residues: CASSAYPQGGYSYEQYF. The CDR3 DNA sequence: TGCGCCAGCAGCGCGTACCCACAGGGTGGGTACTCCTACGAGCAGTACTTC.